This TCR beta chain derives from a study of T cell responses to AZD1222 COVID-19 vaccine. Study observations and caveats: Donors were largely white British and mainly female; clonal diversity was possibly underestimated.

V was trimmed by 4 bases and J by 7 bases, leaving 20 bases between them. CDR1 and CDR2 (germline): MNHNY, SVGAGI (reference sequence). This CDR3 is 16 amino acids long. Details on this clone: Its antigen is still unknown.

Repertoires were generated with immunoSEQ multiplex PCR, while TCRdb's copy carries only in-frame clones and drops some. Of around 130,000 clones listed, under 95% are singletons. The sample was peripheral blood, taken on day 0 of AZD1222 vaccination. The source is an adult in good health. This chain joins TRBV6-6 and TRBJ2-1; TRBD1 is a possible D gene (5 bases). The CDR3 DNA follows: TGTGCCAGCAGTTTCCCCTTAGGCAGGGCTATGAATGAGCAGTTCTTC. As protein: CASSFPLGRAMNEQFF.